The 29 T cell receptor beta chains below were found in one sample sequenced in a study of blood T cell repertoires in COVID-19. Clones were sequenced by immunoSEQ multiplex PCR, and TCRdb holds only the in-frame ones, with some missing. The data show 130,000 or so clones, roughly 88% seen once. Sequenced: peripheral blood. The receptor source for this set is a man aged 65-85 years with active COVID-19.

The chain uses TRBV11-3 and TRBJ2-7; TRBD1 matches 7 bases. CDR1 and CDR2 from the germline V gene are SGHNT and YENEEA. The CDR3 sequence is 14 residues long. After removal of 1 base from V and 3 bases from J, the junction contained 3 bases not matched to a gene. CDR3 in amino acids: CASSLGGQSYEQYF. The CDR3 DNA sequence: TGTGCCAGCAGCTTAGGGGGACAGAGCTACGAGCAGTACTTC.

The CDR3 is CASRLTRDSSYEQYF. The CDR3 DNA sequence: TGTGCCAGCAGACTAACCCGGGACAGCTCCTACGAGCAGTACTTC. The chain links TRBV6-6 to TRBJ2-7, with 7 bases lining up with TRBD1. CDR1 is MNHNY, CDR2 SVGAGI, per germline (reference sequence). The CDR3 is made up of 15 amino acids. J was trimmed by 0 bases and V by 6 bases; bases with no gene match: 8.

This clone was picked up a small number of times. The V and J genes are TRBV7-3 and TRBJ2-2; 10 bases map to TRBD1. The CDR3 contains 14 residues. V gave up 5 bases and J gave up 7 bases; unmatched junction bases: 4. Germline CDR1 reads SGHTA; CDR2 reads FQGTGA. This chain's CDR3 is CASSRQGAIGELFF. CDR3 DNA: TGTGCCAGCAGCCGACAGGGGGCGATCGGGGAGCTGTTTTTT.

The chain links TRBV18 to TRBJ1-1, with 7 bases matching TRBD1. After removal of 1 base from V and 1 base from J, the junction contained 3 bases not matched to a gene. There are 15 residues in the CDR3. The germline CDR1 and CDR2 sequences are KGHSH and LQKENI. The chain's CDR3 is CASSPQQGTNTEAFF. The CDR3 nucleotides read TGTGCCAGCTCACCACAACAGGGGACGAACACTGAAGCTTTCTTT.

This clone has only one observation. The rearrangement uses TRBV6-4 and TRBJ2-3; TRBD2 matches at 9 bases. Germline CDR1 and CDR2: MRHNA and SNTAGT. CDR3 length equals 15 residues. The V segment lost 6 bases and the J segment 0 bases; nucleotides outside the gene matches: 4. The CDR3 loop reads CASSFSGSSTDTQYF. The CDR3 DNA reads TGTGCCAGCAGCTTTAGCGGGAGCAGCACAGATACGCAGTATTTT.

V gene TRBV15 combines with J gene TRBJ2-3; D call uncertain. The germline CDR1 and CDR2 sequences are LNHNV and YYDKDF (reference sequence). This CDR3 contains 14 residues. V lost 1 base and J lost 6, with 11 bases in between. CDR3 sequence reads: CATSRGGPGDTQYF. CDR3 sequence (DNA): TGTGCCACCAGCAGAGGCGGCCCCGGGGATACGCAGTATTTT. The full variable domain, with the rest looked up from reference TRBV15 and TRBJ2-3, is DAMVIQNPRYQVTQFGKPVTLSCSQTLNHNVMYWYQQKSSQAPKLLFHYYDKDFNNEADTPDNFQSRRPNTSFCFLDIRSPGLGDTAMYLCATSRGGPGDTQYFGPGTRLTVL.

The chain combines TRBV10-1 with TRBJ1-6; TRBD1 agrees at 8 bases. The CDR3 has 18 residues. The germline V gene encodes CDR1 WNHNN and CDR2 SYGVQD (reference sequence). V dropped 8 bases and J dropped 7; count of bases not matched to a gene: 19. Written as DNA, the CDR3 is TGCGCCAGCCATAGAGAAACAGGGGGTCCGCCCCCGAATTCACCCCTCCACTTT. Protein product: CASHRETGGPPPNSPLHF.

The chain employs TRBV6-5 and TRBJ2-2, with TRBD1 matching over 8 bases. V lost 6 bases to trimming and J lost 4 bases; unmatched junction nucleotides: 4. This CDR3 has 14 residues. Germline values: CDR1 MNHEY, CDR2 SVGAGI. In DNA, the CDR3 is TGTGCCAGCAGCAGCCAGGGGGCCACCGGGGAGCTGTTTTTT. As protein: CASSSQGATGELFF.

The chain uses TRBV29-1 and TRBJ1-1; TRBD1 might be the D (6 bases). Looked up from germline, CDR1 is SQVTM and CDR2 is ANQGSEA. The V gene lost 3 bases and the J gene lost 1 base, with 12 bases spanning the gap. This CDR3 has 14 amino acids. The CDR3: CSVDKGEGNTEAFF. CDR3 bases: TGCAGCGTTGATAAGGGGGAGGGGAACACTGAAGCTTTCTTT.

The V call is TRBV28, the J call TRBJ2-1; 7 nucleotides agree with TRBD2. Losses at the gene ends were 2 bases for V and 0 bases for J; bases not matched to a gene: 4. Germline V gene sequence: CDR1 MDHEN, CDR2 SYDVKM. This CDR3 region has 16 residues. This chain's CDR3 is CASSLAASGSYNEQFF. Written as DNA, the CDR3 is TGTGCCAGCAGTTTAGCGGCTAGCGGCTCCTACAATGAGCAGTTCTTC.

J is TRBJ2-1 and V is TRBV15, with 10 bases lining up with TRBD2. This CDR3 region has 16 residues. After removal of 3 bases from V and 4 bases from J, the junction contained 6 bases not matched to a gene. Germline values: CDR1 LNHNV, CDR2 YYDKDF (reference sequence). The CDR3 DNA is TGTGCCACCAGCAGGGAAGCGGGAGGGGTATACAATGAGCAGTTCTTC. Its protein is CATSREAGGVYNEQFF.

The V gene is TRBV29-1, the J gene TRBJ1-2; D is unresolved. The germline V gene encodes CDR1 SQVTM and CDR2 ANQGSEA. The V gene lost 4 bases and the J gene lost 3 bases, with 12 bases spanning the gap. The length of the CDR3 is 13 residues. The CDR3 loop is CSVVGLGHYGYTF. CDR3 bases: TGCAGCGTTGTTGGGTTGGGCCACTATGGCTACACCTTC.

CDR3 residues: CATSNRAGRDEQYF. In DNA form, the CDR3 reads TGTGCCACCAGCAACCGAGCGGGCCGTGACGAGCAGTACTTC. J is TRBJ2-7 and V is TRBV15; D is perhaps TRBD2 (6 bases). CDR3 length: 14 amino acids. Germline lookup yields CDR1 LNHNV and CDR2 YYDKDF (reference sequence). V lost 4 bases and J lost 5, with 15 bases in between.

The chain couples TRBV5-6 to TRBJ2-5, with TRBD1 matching over 7 bases. This CDR3 spans 15 amino acids. CDR1 and CDR2 from the germline V gene are SGHDT and YYEEEE. Germline trimming cut 4 bases from V and 5 bases from J; bases unmatched to any gene: 11. The CDR3 loop reads CASSNRDSYFETQYF. The CDR3 nucleotides are TGTGCCAGCAGCAACCGGGACAGCTATTTCGAGACCCAGTACTTC.

A few counts support this clone. This chain connects TRBV28 to TRBJ1-2, with 7 positions matching TRBD1. V trimming: 7 bases; J trimming: 3 bases; junction bases outside the gene matches: 8. There are 14 residues in the CDR3. Per germline, CDR1 MDHEN and CDR2 SYDVKM. As DNA, the CDR3 is TGTGCCAGCACCCGAGACAGGGCTTACTATGGCTACACCTTC. Translated: CASTRDRAYYGYTF.

The V call is TRBV27, the J call TRBJ2-4; 12 bases match TRBD2. Looked up from germline, CDR1 is MNHEY and CDR2 is SMNVEV (reference sequence). This CDR3 contains 16 residues. J lost 0 bases, V lost 5 bases, and 2 bases had no gene match. CDR3 region: CASSPGLAGAKNIQYF. The CDR3 region has the DNA TGTGCCAGCAGTCCGGGACTAGCGGGAGCCAAAAACATTCAGTACTTC.

The chain couples TRBV7-9 to TRBJ2-5; TRBD1 matches 9 bases. The CDR3 totals 15 residues. Germline V gene sequence: CDR1 SEHNR, CDR2 FQNEAQ (reference sequence). Trimming cost V 5 bases and J 4 bases; bases outside gene matches: 8. The DNA of the CDR3 is TGTGCCAGCAGCCCTGGGACAGGGCGGGGAGAGACCCAGTACTTC. Amino acid sequence: CASSPGTGRGETQYF.

The chain is built from TRBV3-1 (or the pseudogene TRBV3-2) and TRBJ2-5; 10 bases align to TRBD2. The germline V gene has CDR1 LGHDT and CDR2 YNNKEL (reference sequence). The CDR3 covers 16 residues. V lost 4 bases, J lost 3 bases, and 8 bases stayed unmatched. This chain's CDR3 is CASSPTIAGGEETQYF. For the CDR3, the DNA is TGTGCCAGCAGCCCGACGATAGCGGGAGGTGAAGAGACCCAGTACTTC.

The V and J genes are TRBV3-1 (or the pseudogene TRBV3-2) and TRBJ1-3, with no clear D. V shed 3 bases and J shed 0 bases, with 9 bases lying between them. The CDR3 has 15 amino acids. Germline lookup yields CDR1 LGHDT and CDR2 YNNKEL (reference sequence). The CDR3: CASSQRRDSGNTIYF. The DNA for the CDR3 is TGTGCCAGCAGCCAGAGGAGGGACTCTGGAAACACCATATATTTT.

The rearrangement links TRBV18 to TRBJ2-1; maybe TRBD1 (6 bases). This CDR3 contains 13 residues. The V and J ends lost 2 bases and 8 bases respectively, with 10 bases between them. The germline V gene has CDR1 KGHSH and CDR2 LQKENI. The CDR3 DNA reads TGTGCCAGCTCACCAGCACCAGGGGATGAGCAGTTCTTC. Its protein is CASSPAPGDEQFF.

The V call is TRBV5-1, the J call TRBJ2-1, with D perhaps TRBD2 (5 bases). CDR3 size: 15 residues. The ends were cut back, 2 bases at V and 0 bases at J, with 9 bases in the middle. The germline CDR1 and CDR2 sequences are SGHRS and YFSETQ. The CDR3 loop is CASSFEGSSYNEQFF. As DNA, the CDR3 is TGCGCCAGCAGCTTTGAAGGGAGCTCCTACAATGAGCAGTTCTTC.

The V gene is TRBV7-2, the J gene TRBJ2-5, with no clear D. Germline CDR1 and CDR2: SGHTA and FQGNSA. The germline V and J ends were trimmed by 2 bases and 5 bases, with 12 bases remaining between them. The CDR3 consists of 14 residues. The CDR3 nucleotides read TGTGCCAGCAGCTTAATATCTAGTCTGGAGACCCAGTACTTC. This sequence encodes CASSLISSLETQYF.

The genes are TRBV6-5 and TRBJ1-4; maybe TRBD1 (5 bases). Germline CDR1 MNHEY, CDR2 SVGAGI. The CDR3 runs 15 residues. V lost 2 bases, J lost 10 bases, and 17 bases lay in between. This chain's CDR3 is CASSYKRGGGGKLFF. CDR3 coding DNA: TGTGCCAGCAGTTACAAGCGTGGGGGGGGAGGAAAACTGTTTTTT.

The V and J genes are TRBV5-1 and TRBJ2-7, with 7 positions matching TRBD1. Germline-derived CDR1 and CDR2 are SGHRS and YFSETQ. The CDR3 covers 13 residues. Unmatched junction bases numbered 6, after V lost 4 bases and J lost 5 bases. Here the CDR3 reads CASSPQGWNEQYF. The CDR3 region has the DNA TGCGCCAGCAGCCCACAGGGGTGGAACGAGCAGTACTTC.

The chain joins TRBV6-5 to TRBJ1-2; 7 bases line up with TRBD1. The germline gives CDR1 MNHEY, CDR2 SVGAGI. The CDR3 runs to 15 residues. Trimming took 6 bases from V and 4 from J; bases not matched to a gene: 11. The CDR3 DNA reads TGTGCCAGCAGCCAACTCGGACAGGTTGCCTATGGCTACACCTTC. Translated, it gives CASSQLGQVAYGYTF.

This sequence joins TRBV28 and TRBJ2-7; 7 bases align to TRBD2. This CDR3 has 15 amino acids. V trimming: 3 bases; J trimming: 4 bases; junction bases outside the gene matches: 9. Germline CDR1 MDHEN, CDR2 SYDVKM. The CDR3 DNA follows: TGTGCCAGCAGTTTGAGAGGACTAGGATCTTACGAGCAGTACTTC. Translated: CASSLRGLGSYEQYF.

V gene TRBV12-3 or TRBV12-4 combines with J gene TRBJ1-1; D not certain. The V end was cut by 5 bases, the J end by 2 bases, with 9 bases between. The CDR3 runs 13 residues. CDR3 nucleotides: TGTGCCAGCAGTAGACAAACCAACACTGAAGCTTTCTTT. It encodes CASSRQTNTEAFF.

CDR3 protein: CASSIRIPGQVEAFF. The CDR3 DNA follows: TGTGCCAGTAGTATCAGGATCCCGGGACAGGTTGAAGCTTTCTTT. The gene calls are TRBV19 and TRBJ1-1, with 8 positions matching TRBD1. The CDR3 is made up of 15 amino acids. V dropped 3 bases and J dropped 7; count of bases not matched to a gene: 10. Germline V gene lookup returns CDR1 LNHDA and CDR2 SQIVND (reference sequence).

The J gene is TRBJ2-1, the V gene TRBV27, with D possibly matching TRBD2 (6 bases). V lost 5 bases, J lost 4 bases, and 12 bases lay in between. The CDR3 has 14 residues. Germline values: CDR1 MNHEY, CDR2 SMNVEV (reference sequence). In DNA form, the CDR3 reads TGTGCCAGCAGTCGGGAGTACCCTTACAATGAGCAGTTCTTC. As protein: CASSREYPYNEQFF.